One sample yielded the 18 T cell receptor beta chains listed below, sequenced in a study of CD8+ T cells in alopecia areata. Sequencing relied on a cDNA template that was reverse transcribed from extracted RNA. Only in-frame clones appear in the TCRdb table, and some are missing; sequencing was by immunoSEQ multiplex PCR. The sample contains 87,000 or so clones, over 70% of which appear only once. Treatment specified: oral pan-JAK inhibitor, 5-10 mg twice daily. This specimen consisted of CD8+ T cells sorted from blood, obtained at week 44, from a patient treated with tofacitinib. These TCRs come from a human donor with alopecia areata.

The chain recombines TRBV5-1 with TRBJ2-1, with D uncertain. This CDR3 region has 13 residues. In germline, CDR1 is SGHRS, CDR2 YFSETQ. Trimming stripped 0 bases from V and 8 bases from J, with 9 bases between. The CDR3 DNA follows: TGCGCCAGCAGCTTGGAGTATGGAGATGAGCAGTTCTTC. It yields the protein CASSLEYGDEQFF.

The chain carries TRBV7-2 and TRBJ1-4; no definite D call. Germline CDR1 SGHTA, CDR2 FQGNSA. V lost 5 bases and J 2 bases, leaving 12 bases between the germline ends. The CDR3 contains 15 residues. The CDR3 protein is CASSIPGSTNEKLFF. In nucleotides, the CDR3 is TGTGCCAGCAGCATACCAGGCTCTACTAATGAAAAACTGTTTTTT.

This rearrangement joins TRBV29-1 to TRBJ2-5; a possible D gene is TRBD2 (5 bases). There are 13 residues in the CDR3. Trimming stripped 3 bases from V and 1 base from J, with 9 bases between. CDR1 is SQVTM, CDR2 ANQGSEA, per germline. The CDR3 here is CSVDRRPQETQYF. In DNA form, the CDR3 reads TGCAGCGTTGACAGGAGGCCCCAAGAGACCCAGTACTTC.

This clone appeared a few times. This sequence joins TRBV7-8 and TRBJ2-3, with D possibly being TRBD1 (6 bases). V lost 1 base, J lost 5 bases, and 10 bases lay in between. The length of the CDR3 is 14 residues. Germline V gives CDR1 SGHVS, CDR2 FQNEAQ. This chain's CDR3 is CASSLETGRDTQYF. The DNA for the CDR3 is TGTGCCAGCAGCTTAGAGACAGGCAGAGATACGCAGTATTTT.

The chain couples TRBV7-9 to TRBJ2-7, with TRBD2 as a possible D gene (6 bases). Germline V gene data show CDR1 as SEHNR and CDR2 as FQNEAQ (reference sequence). V dropped 2 bases and J dropped 5 bases, with 22 bases sitting between them. CDR3 size: 17 residues. The CDR3 protein is CASSLPSGVGGRDEQYF. For the CDR3, the DNA is TGTGCCAGCAGCTTACCGTCGGGAGTCGGGGGTCGCGACGAGCAGTACTTC.

This chain connects TRBV28 to TRBJ2-3; D possibly corresponds to TRBD2 (6 bases). The CDR3 extends over 15 amino acids. CDR1 is MDHEN, CDR2 SYDVKM, per germline. V lost 7 bases, J lost 1 base, and 15 bases lay in between. CDR3 residues: CASNDRRGRTDTQYF. DNA of the CDR3: TGTGCCAGCAATGACCGGCGGGGTCGCACAGATACGCAGTATTTT.

The J gene is TRBJ2-1, the V gene TRBV2, with D possibly TRBD2 on 7 matching bases. This CDR3 has 15 residues. Per germline, CDR1 SNHLY and CDR2 FYNNEI. V was trimmed by 1 base and J by 4 bases, leaving 11 bases between them. The CDR3 loop is CASSEVGGVYNEQFF. CDR3 nucleotides: TGTGCCAGCAGTGAAGTAGGGGGGGTGTACAATGAGCAGTTCTTC.

The V and J genes are TRBV7-9 and TRBJ1-1; no firm D call. V shed 1 base and J shed 1 base, with 4 bases lying between them. Germline V lookup: CDR1 SEHNR, CDR2 FQNEAQ (reference sequence). There are 13 residues in the CDR3. CDR3 amino acids: CASSLGQNTEAFF. Written as DNA, the CDR3 is TGTGCCAGCAGCTTAGGGCAGAACACTGAAGCTTTCTTT. Full variable domain (missing parts from reference TRBV7-9 and TRBJ1-1): DTGVSQNPRHKITKRGQNVTFRCDPISEHNRLYWYRQTLGQGPEFLTYFQNEAQLEKSRLLSDRFSAERPKGSFSTLEIQRTEQGDSAMYLCASSLGQNTEAFFGQGTRLTVV.

This sequence joins TRBV11-2 and TRBJ2-5; 8 bases match TRBD1. The CDR3 sequence is 17 residues long. J lost 5 bases, V lost 0 bases, and 11 bases had no gene match. Germline assignment: CDR1 SGHAT and CDR2 FQNNGV. In DNA, the CDR3 is TGTGCCAGCAGCTTAGATCCAGGGGGCAAGGCTGGGGAGACCCAGTACTTC. Protein: CASSLDPGGKAGETQYF.

This rearrangement joins TRBV29-1 to TRBJ1-2; tentative D call: TRBD1 (6 bases). The V end was cut by 1 base, the J end by 4 bases, with 10 bases between. CDR1 is SQVTM, CDR2 ANQGSEA, per germline. The CDR3 consists of 13 residues. The CDR3 protein is CSVEVGGSYGYTF. CDR3 nucleotides: TGCAGCGTTGAAGTAGGGGGTAGCTATGGCTACACCTTC.

The J gene is TRBJ2-1, the V gene TRBV13; 13 bases are a match to TRBD2. The CDR3 contains 17 residues. Germline-derived CDR1 and CDR2 are PRHDT and FYEKMQ (reference sequence). V trimming: 5 bases; J trimming: 5 bases; junction bases outside the gene matches: 9. CDR3 sequence: CASSAYTSGGADNEQFF. The CDR3 DNA follows: TGTGCCAGCAGCGCGTACACTAGCGGGGGGGCCGACAATGAGCAGTTCTTC.

Note on this clone: At one end the junction does not follow the germline gene, possibly because of a read error. This sequence joins TRBV5-6 and TRBJ2-7; D is perhaps TRBD1 (6 bases). The CDR3 consists of 13 residues. CDR1 and CDR2 from the germline V gene are SGHDT and YYEEEE. Written as DNA, the CDR3 is TGTGCCAGCAGCTTGGGGGTCCTCCGGGACACCAACTTC. Encoded protein: CASSLGVLRDTNF.

A single count supports this clone. The chain's CDR3 is CASSYSYRDGNTEAFF. The CDR3 DNA sequence: TGTGCCAGCAGTTACTCATATCGGGACGGGAACACTGAAGCTTTCTTT. V is TRBV6-5 and J is TRBJ1-1, with D possibly TRBD1 on 5 matching bases. The ends were cut back, 0 bases at V and 1 base at J, with 12 bases in the middle. The germline V gene has CDR1 MNHEY and CDR2 SVGAGI. The CDR3 consists of 16 residues.

This clone was found once. This rearrangement joins TRBV10-3 to TRBJ1-2; D is unclear. Deletions cut 6 bases from V and 1 base from J, with 3 bases between. Germline V gives CDR1 ENHRY, CDR2 SYGVKD. The CDR3 sequence is 11 residues long. Written as DNA, the CDR3 is TGTGCCATCAGAGATAACTATGGCTACACCTTC. Amino acid sequence: CAIRDNYGYTF.

The rearrangement uses TRBV4-3 and TRBJ2-1; 9 bases are shared with TRBD2. The CDR3 has 16 amino acids. Germline CDR1 reads LGHNA; CDR2 reads YSLEER. J was trimmed by 4 bases and V by 1 base; bases with no gene match: 5. The CDR3 region has the DNA TGCGCCAGCAGCCAAGCGTCTAGCGGGGTATACAATGAGCAGTTCTTC. Its protein is CASSQASSGVYNEQFF.

The chain combines TRBV10-3 with TRBJ2-7; 10 bases fit TRBD2. Germline CDR1 and CDR2: ENHRY and SYGVKD. The CDR3 consists of 16 residues. V dropped 4 bases and J dropped 0; count of bases not matched to a gene: 6. CDR3 nucleotides: TGTGCCATCAGTGTCACACTAGCGGGGAGCTCCTACGAGCAGTACTTC. This translates into CAISVTLAGSSYEQYF.

V is TRBV9 and J is TRBJ2-7; the D is unclear. This CDR3 region has 13 residues. V was cut by 0 bases and J by 2 bases, with 6 bases left in between. Germline V gene data show CDR1 as SGDLS and CDR2 as YYNGEE. CDR3 nucleotides: TGTGCCAGCAGCGTAGAAGCGACCTACGAGCAGTACTTC. Its translation is CASSVEATYEQYF.

The V gene is TRBV7-9, the J gene TRBJ1-1, with D perhaps matching TRBD1 (6 bases). V gave up 5 bases and J gave up 5 bases, with 15 bases separating them. Germline V lookup: CDR1 SEHNR, CDR2 FQNEAQ (reference sequence). The CDR3 has 14 amino acids. The CDR3 loop is CASSDSRGDTEAFF. In DNA form, the CDR3 reads TGTGCCAGCAGCGACTCAAGGGGGGATACTGAAGCTTTCTTT.